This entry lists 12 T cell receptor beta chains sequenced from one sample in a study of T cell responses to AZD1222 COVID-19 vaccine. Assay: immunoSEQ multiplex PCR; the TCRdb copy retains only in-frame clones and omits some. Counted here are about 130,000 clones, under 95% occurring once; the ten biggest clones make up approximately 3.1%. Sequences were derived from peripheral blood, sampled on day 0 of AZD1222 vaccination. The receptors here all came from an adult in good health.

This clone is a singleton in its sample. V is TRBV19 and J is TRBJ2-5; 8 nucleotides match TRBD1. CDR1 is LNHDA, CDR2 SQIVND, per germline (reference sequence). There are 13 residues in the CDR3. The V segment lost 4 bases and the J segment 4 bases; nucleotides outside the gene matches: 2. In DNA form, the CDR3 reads TGTGCCAGTAGTAGACAGGGGCTAGAGACCCAGTACTTC. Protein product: CASSRQGLETQYF.

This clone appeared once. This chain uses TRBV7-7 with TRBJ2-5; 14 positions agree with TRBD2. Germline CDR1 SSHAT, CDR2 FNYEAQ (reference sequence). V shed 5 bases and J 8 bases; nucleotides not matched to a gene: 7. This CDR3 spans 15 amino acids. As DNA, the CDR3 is TGTGCCAGCAGCACCCTGACTAGCGGGAGGGGTACCCAGTACTTC. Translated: CASSTLTSGRGTQYF.

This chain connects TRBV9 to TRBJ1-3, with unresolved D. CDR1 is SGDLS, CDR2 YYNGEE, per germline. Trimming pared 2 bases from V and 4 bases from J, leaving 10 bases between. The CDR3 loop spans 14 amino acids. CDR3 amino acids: CASSVGPEGNTIYF. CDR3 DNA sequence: TGTGCCAGCAGCGTTGGGCCGGAGGGAAACACCATATATTTT. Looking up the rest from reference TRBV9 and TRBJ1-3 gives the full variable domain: DSGVTQTPKHLITATGQRVTLRCSPRSGDLSVYWYQQSLDQGLQFLIQYYNGEERAKGNILERFSAQQFPDLHSELNLSSLELGDSALYFCASSVGPEGNTIYFGEGSWLTVV.

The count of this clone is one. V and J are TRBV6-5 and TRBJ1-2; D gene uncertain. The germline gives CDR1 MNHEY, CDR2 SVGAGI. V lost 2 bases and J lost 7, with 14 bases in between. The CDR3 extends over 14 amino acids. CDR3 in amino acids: CASSYDLSRAGYTF. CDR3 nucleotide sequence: TGTGCCAGCAGTTACGACCTCTCCCGGGCTGGCTACACCTTC.

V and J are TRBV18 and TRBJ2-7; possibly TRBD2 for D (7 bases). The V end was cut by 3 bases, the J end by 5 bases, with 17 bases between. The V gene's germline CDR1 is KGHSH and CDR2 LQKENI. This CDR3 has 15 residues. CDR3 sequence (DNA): TGTGCCAGCTCACCTTCGGGGGGCATATCGGACGAGCAGTACTTC. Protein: CASSPSGGISDEQYF.

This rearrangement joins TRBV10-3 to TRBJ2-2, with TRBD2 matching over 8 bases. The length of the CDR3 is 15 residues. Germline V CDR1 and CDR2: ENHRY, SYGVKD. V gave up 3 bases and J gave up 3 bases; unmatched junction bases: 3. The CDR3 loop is CAISDRAGDTGELFF. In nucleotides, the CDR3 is TGTGCCATCAGTGATCGAGCGGGAGACACCGGGGAGCTGTTTTTT.

CDR3 DNA: TGTGCCAGCAGTACCCAGGGGAACTACGAGCAGTACTTC. Protein: CASSTQGNYEQYF. The V call is TRBV2, the J call TRBJ2-7, with a tentative D call TRBD1 (6 bases). Per the germline V gene, CDR1 is SNHLY and CDR2 is FYNNEI. With 5 bases removed from V and 3 bases from J, the gap between germline ends came to 11 bases. CDR3 size: 13 residues.

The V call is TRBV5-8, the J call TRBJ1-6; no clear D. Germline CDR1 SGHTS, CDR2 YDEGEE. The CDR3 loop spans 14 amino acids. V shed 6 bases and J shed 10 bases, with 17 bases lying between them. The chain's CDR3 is CASKQQPAASPLHF. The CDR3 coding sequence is TGTGCCAGCAAACAGCAGCCCGCTGCATCACCCCTCCACTTT.

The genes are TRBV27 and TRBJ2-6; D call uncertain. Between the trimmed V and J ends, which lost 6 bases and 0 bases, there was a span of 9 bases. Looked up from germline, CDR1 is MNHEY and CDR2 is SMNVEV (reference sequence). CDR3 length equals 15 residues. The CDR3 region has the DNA TGTGCCAGCAGGGCCCACGGCTCTGGGGCCAACGTCCTGACTTTC. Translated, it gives CASRAHGSGANVLTF.

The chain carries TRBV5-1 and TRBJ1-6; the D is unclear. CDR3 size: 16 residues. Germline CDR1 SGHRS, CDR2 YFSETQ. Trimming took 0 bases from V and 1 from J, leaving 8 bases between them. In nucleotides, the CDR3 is TGCGCCAGCAGCTTGGCGACGGGATCCTATAATTCACCCCTCCACTTT. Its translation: CASSLATGSYNSPLHF.

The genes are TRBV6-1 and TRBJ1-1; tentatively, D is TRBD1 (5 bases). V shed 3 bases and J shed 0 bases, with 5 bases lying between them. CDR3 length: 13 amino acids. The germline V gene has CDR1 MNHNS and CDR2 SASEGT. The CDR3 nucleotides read TGTGCCAGCAGTGACAGGGTGAACACTGAAGCTTTCTTT. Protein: CASSDRVNTEAFF.

CDR3 DNA: TGTGCCAGCAGCAGTCGACAGGTAGGGAATTCACCCCTCCACTTT. Protein sequence: CASSSRQVGNSPLHF. The chain is built from TRBV21-1 and TRBJ1-6; TRBD1 is the table's D call, not checked against the DNA. TRBV21-1 is deemed a pseudogene. The CDR3 runs to 15 residues.